This T cell receptor beta chain was captured in a study of vaccination and CD4 T cells after COVID-19. Whole-study context: Blood was drawn a median roughly 66 days post second dose, range 14 to 241.

Treatment indicated: approximately 9-day PBMC culture with coronavirus spike peptide pools or control peptides (ViraFEST assay). Gathered ahead of the COVID-19 pandemic (2011-2018) were the CD4+ T cells of the unexposed donor. The Oncomine TCR Beta short-read assay was applied to DNA of cultured CD4+ T cells. TCRdb ran MiXCR on the PCR reads and lists one entry per CDR3 protein. This sample has about 7,000 distinct CDR3 sequences, with over 40% found just once. CDR3 length: 14 amino acids. V dropped 5 bases and J dropped 5; count of bases not matched to a gene: 8. Germline CDR1 MNHNS, CDR2 SASEGT. With respect to this clonotype: Antigen unknown.

This TCR came from a human donor in good health. Material: CD4+ T cells from blood, cultured in vitro. The V gene is TRBV6-1, the J gene TRBJ1-1, with 7 bases fitting TRBD1. This CDR3 reads CASSPPGTATEAFF. Written as DNA, the CDR3 is TGTGCCAGCAGTCCCCCGGGGACAGCAACTGAAGCTTTCTTT.